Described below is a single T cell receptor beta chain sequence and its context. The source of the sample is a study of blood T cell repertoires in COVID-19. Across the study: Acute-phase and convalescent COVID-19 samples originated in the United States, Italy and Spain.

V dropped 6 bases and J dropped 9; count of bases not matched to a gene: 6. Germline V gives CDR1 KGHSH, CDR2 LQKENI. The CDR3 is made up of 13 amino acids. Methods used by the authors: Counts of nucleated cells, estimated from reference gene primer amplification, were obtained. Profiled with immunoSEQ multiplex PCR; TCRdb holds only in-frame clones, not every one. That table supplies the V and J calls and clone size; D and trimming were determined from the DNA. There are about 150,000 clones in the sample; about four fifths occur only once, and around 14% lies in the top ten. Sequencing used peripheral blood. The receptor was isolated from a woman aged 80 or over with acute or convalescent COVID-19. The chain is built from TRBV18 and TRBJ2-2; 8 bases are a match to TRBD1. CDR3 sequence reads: CASSYGQGRELFF. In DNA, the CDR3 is TGTGCCAGCTCCTACGGACAGGGCAGGGAGCTGTTTTTT.